This T cell receptor (beta chain) was recorded in a study of blood T cell repertoires in COVID-19. Overall study context: Italy, Spain and the United States were the sources of the convalescent and acute COVID-19 samples. The cDNA or gDNA used as material had been derived from T cells, B-cell-depleted T cells, or PBMCs.

Authors' processing steps: Reference gene primer amplification in the assay estimated nucleated cell counts. TCRdb keeps only in-frame clones here, not all; method: immunoSEQ multiplex PCR. The DNA gave D and trimming, while V, J and clone size come from that table. The data contain hundreds of thousands of clones, approximately 85% of them singletons. Germline trimming cut 4 bases from V and 4 bases from J; bases unmatched to any gene: 6. The CDR3 runs to 16 residues. Germline-derived CDR1 and CDR2 are LGHDT and YNNKEL (reference sequence). The sequencing sample was made of peripheral blood. The receptor comes from a man aged 45-65 years with active or convalescent COVID-19. The V call is TRBV3-1 (or the pseudogene TRBV3-2), the J call TRBJ2-5; TRBD2 matches at 13 bases. CDR3 bases: TGTGCCAGCAGCCCCCCCGGACTAGCGGGAGTAGAGACCCAGTACTTC. Its translation is CASSPPGLAGVETQYF.